This T cell receptor beta chain comes out of a study of CD8 T cells in ankylosing spondylitis. General study findings and limits: Significant enrichment of disease-linked clones was reportedly seen in matched ankylosing spondylitis synovial fluid. Clones linked to disease, bearing a CD8+ phenotype, were relatively rare in peripheral blood. Ankylosing spondylitis blood appeared to carry a characteristic TCR beta motif of several highly homologous variants.

This clonotype has just a few counts. Its antigen is unknown. TCRdb re-called the 5' RACE reads with MiXCR, one entry per CDR3 protein. Among about 540,000 distinct CDR3 sequences listed, about an eighth were seen once. The CDR3 length is 14 residues. From germline, CDR1 is SGHRS and CDR2 YFSETQ. J was trimmed by 9 bases and V by 4 bases; bases with no gene match: 7. V is TRBV5-1 and J is TRBJ2-1; 10 bases match TRBD2. The material sequenced was blood, either unsorted or a sorted T cell fraction (not recorded which). This TCR was recovered from a male donor with ankylosing spondylitis. For the CDR3, the DNA is TGCGCCAGCAGCCGCGGGACTAGCGATCGTGAGCAGTTCTTC. It yields the protein CASSRGTSDREQFF. The entire variable domain, with the rest obtained from reference TRBV5-1 and TRBJ2-1, is as follows: KAGVTQTPRYLIKTRGQQVTLSCSPISGHRSVSWYQQTPGQGLQFLFEYFSETQRNKGNFPGRFSGRQFSNSRSEMNVSTLELGDSALYLCASSRGTSDREQFFGPGTRLTVL.